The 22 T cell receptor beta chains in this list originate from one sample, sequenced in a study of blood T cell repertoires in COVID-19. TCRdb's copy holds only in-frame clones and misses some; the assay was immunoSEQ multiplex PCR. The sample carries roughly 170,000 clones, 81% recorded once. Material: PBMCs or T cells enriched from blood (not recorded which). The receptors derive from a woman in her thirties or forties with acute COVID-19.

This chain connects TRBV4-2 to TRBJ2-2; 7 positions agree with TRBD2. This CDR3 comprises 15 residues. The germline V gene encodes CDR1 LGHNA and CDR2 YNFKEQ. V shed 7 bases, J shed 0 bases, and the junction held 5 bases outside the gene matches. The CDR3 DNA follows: TGTGCCAGCAACCCGGGAGGATCGAACACCGGGGAGCTGTTTTTT. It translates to CASNPGGSNTGELFF.

The CDR3 region is CASSPTGGKEAFF. As DNA, the CDR3 is TGCGCCAGCAGTCCGACAGGGGGGAAAGAAGCTTTCTTT. V usage is TRBV10-1 and J usage is TRBJ1-1, with 9 bases lining up with TRBD1. CDR3 length: 13 residues. The V and J ends lost 5 bases and 8 bases, in that order; junction bases with no gene match: 6. Germline CDR1 reads WNHNN; CDR2 reads SYGVQD (reference sequence).

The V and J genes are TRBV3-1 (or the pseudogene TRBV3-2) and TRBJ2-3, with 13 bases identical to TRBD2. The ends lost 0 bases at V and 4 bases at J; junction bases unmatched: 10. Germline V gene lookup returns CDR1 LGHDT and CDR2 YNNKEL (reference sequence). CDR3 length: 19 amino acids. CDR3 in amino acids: CASSQDEGTSGIESDTQYF. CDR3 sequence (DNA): TGTGCCAGCAGCCAAGATGAGGGGACTAGCGGGATAGAGTCAGATACGCAGTATTTT.

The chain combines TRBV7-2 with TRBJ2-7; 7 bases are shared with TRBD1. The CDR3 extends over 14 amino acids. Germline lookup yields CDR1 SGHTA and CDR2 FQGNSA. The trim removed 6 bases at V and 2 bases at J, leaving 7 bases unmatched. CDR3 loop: CASSPHRGPYEQYF. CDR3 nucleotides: TGTGCCAGCAGTCCTCACAGGGGTCCCTACGAGCAGTACTTC. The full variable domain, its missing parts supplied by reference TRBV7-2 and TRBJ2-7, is GAGVSQSPSNKVTEKGKDVELRCDPISGHTALYWYRQSLGQGLEFLIYFQGNSAPDKSGLPSDRFSAERTGGSVSTLTIQRTQQEDSAVYLCASSPHRGPYEQYFGPGTRLTVT.

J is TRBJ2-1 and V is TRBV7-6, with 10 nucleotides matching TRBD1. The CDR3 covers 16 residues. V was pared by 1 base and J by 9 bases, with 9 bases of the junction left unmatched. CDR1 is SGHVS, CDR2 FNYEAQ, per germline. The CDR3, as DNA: TGTGCCAGCAGCTTAGTGGGGGACAGGGGAGCGGGTGAGCAGTTCTTC. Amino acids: CASSLVGDRGAGEQFF.

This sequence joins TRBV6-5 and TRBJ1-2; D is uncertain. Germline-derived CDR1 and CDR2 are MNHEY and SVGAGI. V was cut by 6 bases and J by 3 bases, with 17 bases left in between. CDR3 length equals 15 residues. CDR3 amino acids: CASRTEGLGYYGYTF. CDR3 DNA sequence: TGTGCCAGCAGAACCGAGGGTCTTGGATACTATGGCTACACCTTC.

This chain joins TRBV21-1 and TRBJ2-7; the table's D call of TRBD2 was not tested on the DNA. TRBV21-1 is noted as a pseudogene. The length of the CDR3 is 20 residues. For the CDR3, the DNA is TGTGCCAGCAGCAAAAGGGGACTAGCGGGAGGGCACATGAAGTCCTACGAGCAGTACGTC. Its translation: CASSKRGLAGGHMKSYEQYV.

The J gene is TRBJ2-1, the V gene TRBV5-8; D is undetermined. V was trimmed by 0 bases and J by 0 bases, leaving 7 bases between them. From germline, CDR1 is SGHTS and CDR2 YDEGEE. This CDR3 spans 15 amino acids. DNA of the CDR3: TGTGCCAGCAGCTTGGGCCACAACTCCTACAATGAGCAGTTCTTC. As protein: CASSLGHNSYNEQFF.

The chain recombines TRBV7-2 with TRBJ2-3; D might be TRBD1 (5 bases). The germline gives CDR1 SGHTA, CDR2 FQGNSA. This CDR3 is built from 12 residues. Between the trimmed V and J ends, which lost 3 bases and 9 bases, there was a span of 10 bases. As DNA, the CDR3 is TGTGCCAGCAGCTTGGAAAAGGGGACGCAGTATTTT. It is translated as CASSLEKGTQYF.

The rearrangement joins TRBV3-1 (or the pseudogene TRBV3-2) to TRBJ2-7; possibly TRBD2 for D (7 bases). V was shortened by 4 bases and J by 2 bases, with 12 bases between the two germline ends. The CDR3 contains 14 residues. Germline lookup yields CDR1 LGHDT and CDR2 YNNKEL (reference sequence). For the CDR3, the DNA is TGTGCCAGCAGCCCCGCGGGGGCCCCCTACGAGCAGTACTTC. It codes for CASSPAGAPYEQYF.

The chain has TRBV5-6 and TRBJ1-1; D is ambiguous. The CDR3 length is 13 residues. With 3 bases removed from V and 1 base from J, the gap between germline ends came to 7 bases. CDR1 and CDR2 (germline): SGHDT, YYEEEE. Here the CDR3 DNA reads TGTGCCAGCAGCTCGGACTGGAACACTGAAGCTTTCTTT. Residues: CASSSDWNTEAFF.

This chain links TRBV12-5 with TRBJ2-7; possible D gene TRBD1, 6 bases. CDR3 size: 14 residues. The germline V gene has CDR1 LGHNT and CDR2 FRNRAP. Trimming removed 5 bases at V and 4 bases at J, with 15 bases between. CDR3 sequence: CASGPHSTGYEQYF. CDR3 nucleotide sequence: TGTGCTAGTGGTCCCCACTCCACAGGGTACGAGCAGTACTTC.

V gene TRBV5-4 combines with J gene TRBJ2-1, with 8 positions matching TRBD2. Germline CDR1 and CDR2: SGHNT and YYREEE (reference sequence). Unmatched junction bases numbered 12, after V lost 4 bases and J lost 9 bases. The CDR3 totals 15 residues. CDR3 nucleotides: TGTGCCAGCAGCCTGGAGGGACTAGTTGGTGGTGAGCAGTTCTTC. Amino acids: CASSLEGLVGGEQFF.

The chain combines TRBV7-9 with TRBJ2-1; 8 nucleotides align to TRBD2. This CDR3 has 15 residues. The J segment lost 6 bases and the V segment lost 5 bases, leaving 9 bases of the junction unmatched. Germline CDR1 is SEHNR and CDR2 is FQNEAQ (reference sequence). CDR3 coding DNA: TGTGCCAGCAGCGATCGACTAGCGCCGTTCAATGAGCAGTTCTTC. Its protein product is CASSDRLAPFNEQFF.

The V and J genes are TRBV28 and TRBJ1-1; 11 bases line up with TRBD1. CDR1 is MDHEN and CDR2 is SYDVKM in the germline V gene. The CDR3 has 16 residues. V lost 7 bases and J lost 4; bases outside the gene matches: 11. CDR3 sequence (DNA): TGTGCCAGCACCAACCTCCCCGGGACAGGGGGCACTGAAGCTTTCTTT. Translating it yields CASTNLPGTGGTEAFF.

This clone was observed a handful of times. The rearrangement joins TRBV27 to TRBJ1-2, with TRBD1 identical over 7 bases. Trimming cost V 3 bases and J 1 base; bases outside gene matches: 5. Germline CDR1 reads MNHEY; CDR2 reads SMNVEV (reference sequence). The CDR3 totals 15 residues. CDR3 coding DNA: TGTGCCAGCAGTTTCAGACAGGGCGGTAACTATGGCTACACCTTC. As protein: CASSFRQGGNYGYTF.

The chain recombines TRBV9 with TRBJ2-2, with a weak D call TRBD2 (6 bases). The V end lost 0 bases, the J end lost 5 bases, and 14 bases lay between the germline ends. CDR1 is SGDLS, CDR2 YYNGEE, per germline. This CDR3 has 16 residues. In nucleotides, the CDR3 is TGTGCCAGCAGCGTAGGAAGCGGAGGAGGGACCGGGGAGCTGTTTTTT. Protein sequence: CASSVGSGGGTGELFF.

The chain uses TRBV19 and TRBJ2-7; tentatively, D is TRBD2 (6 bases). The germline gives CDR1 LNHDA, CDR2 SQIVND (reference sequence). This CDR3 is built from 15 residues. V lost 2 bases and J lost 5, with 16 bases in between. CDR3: CASSICGTSPDEQYV. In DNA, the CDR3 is TGTGCCAGTAGTATATGCGGGACCAGTCCTGACGAGCAGTACGTC.

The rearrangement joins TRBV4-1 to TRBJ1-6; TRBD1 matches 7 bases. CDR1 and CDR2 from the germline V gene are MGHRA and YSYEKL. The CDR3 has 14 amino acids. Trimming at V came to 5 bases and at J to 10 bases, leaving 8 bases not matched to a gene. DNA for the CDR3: TGCGCCAGCAGCGCACAGGGGTGGGAGTCACCCCTCCACTTT. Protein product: CASSAQGWESPLHF.

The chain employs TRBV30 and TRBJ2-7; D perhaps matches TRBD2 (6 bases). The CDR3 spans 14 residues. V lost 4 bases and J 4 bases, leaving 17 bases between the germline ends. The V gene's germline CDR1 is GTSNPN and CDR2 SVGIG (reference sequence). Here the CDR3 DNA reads TGTGCCTGGAAGAAGACGGGACTCTTGTACGAGCAGTACTTC. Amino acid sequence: CAWKKTGLLYEQYF. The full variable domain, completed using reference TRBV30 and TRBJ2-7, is SQTIHQWPATLVQPVGSPLSLECTVEGTSNPNLYWYRQAAGRGLQLLFYSVGIGQISSEVPQNLSASRPQDRQFILSSKKLLLSDSGFYLCAWKKTGLLYEQYFGPGTRLTVT.

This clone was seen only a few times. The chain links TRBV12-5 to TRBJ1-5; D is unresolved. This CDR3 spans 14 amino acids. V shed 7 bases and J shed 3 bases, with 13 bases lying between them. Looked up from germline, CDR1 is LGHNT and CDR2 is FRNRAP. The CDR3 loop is CASAPVSVNQPQHF. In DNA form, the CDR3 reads TGTGCTAGTGCCCCCGTCAGTGTCAATCAGCCCCAGCATTTT.

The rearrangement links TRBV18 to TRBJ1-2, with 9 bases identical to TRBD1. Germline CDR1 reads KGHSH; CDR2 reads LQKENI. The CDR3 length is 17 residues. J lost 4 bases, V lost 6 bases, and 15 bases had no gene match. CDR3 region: CASSPRTGASSSYGYTF. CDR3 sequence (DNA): TGTGCCAGCTCCCCCCGGACAGGGGCCTCCTCTTCCTATGGCTACACCTTC.